This T cell receptor (beta chain) originates from a study of blood T cell repertoires in COVID-19. The length of the CDR3 is 16 residues. V shed 6 bases and J shed 3 bases, with 18 bases lying between them. Per germline, CDR1 LNHDA and CDR2 SQIVND (reference sequence). Profiling relied on immunoSEQ multiplex PCR, and the TCRdb table lists in-frame clones only, not all of them. Of some 120,000 clones detected, over 80% appear once; the ten largest clones hold over 2%. This chain connects TRBV19 to TRBJ1-5; D call uncertain. This clonotype was sampled from a man aged 25-40 years with acute or convalescent COVID-19. Sequenced input: peripheral blood. CDR3 bases: TGTGCCAGTAGATCCATCGAGTCAGGACTCAATCAGCCCCAGCATTTT. Translation: CASRSIESGLNQPQHF.